This TCR beta chain comes out of a study of cytomegalovirus exposure and HLA in healthy donors. PCR employed 60 Vbeta and 13 Jbeta primers. The protocol was immunoSEQ multiplex PCR, while the TCRdb copy is restricted to in-frame clones and leaves out a portion. The repertoire holds 100,000 or so clones, with approximately 72% as singletons. This TCR came from a male donor in good health and CMV-seropositive. The sample was PBMCs.

The DNA for the CDR3 is TGTGCCAGCAGCCCCCGACAGGGGACAGGAGAGCTGTTTTTT. Residues: CASSPRQGTGELFF. The rearrangement uses TRBV7-3 and TRBJ2-2; 8 bases line up with TRBD1. There are 14 residues in the CDR3. Germline lookup yields CDR1 SGHTA and CDR2 FQGTGA. The J segment lost 11 bases and the V segment lost 5 bases, leaving 10 bases of the junction unmatched.